This T cell receptor (beta chain) is from a study of prognosis after radiotherapy for stage I lung cancer. Study-level background: Radiotherapy took the form of SBRT (3 to 5 fractions) with a biologically effective dose of at least 100 Gy.

CDR1 is LNHDA, CDR2 SQIVND, per germline (reference sequence). This CDR3 contains 18 residues. The J segment lost 5 bases and the V segment lost 6 bases, leaving 13 bases of the junction unmatched. The authors amplified TCR beta CDR3 from genomic DNA using two-round multiplex PCR. Primers were specific to each TRBV and TRBJ gene in first-round PCR. A single record per CDR3 protein comes from TCRdb applying MiXCR to the multiplex PCR reads. This sample carries about 12,000 distinct CDR3 sequences, around a third of them seen once, and the ten largest clones take about 57%. Study observations and caveats: Lower post-radiation Shannon entropy was seen in patients who went on to develop distant metastases.

This clonotype was counted many times. Its cognate antigen is unknown. This receptor was taken from a donor at least 50 years old with non-small cell lung cancer. The V and J genes are TRBV19 and TRBJ2-7; 16 bases fit TRBD2. The sequenced sample was PBMCs, obtained before or after stereotactic body radiation therapy (not recorded which). This chain's CDR3 is CASSPGLAGGADYDEQYF. Written as DNA, the CDR3 is TGTGCCAGTAGCCCGGGACTAGCGGGAGGGGCTGACTACGACGAGCAGTACTTC.